This T cell receptor (beta chain) was recovered during a study of post-analysis software for immune sequencing data (dated by TCRdb to 2013 to 2016). In terms of the full investigation: Disease courses on record covered relapsing-remitting, secondary progressive and progressive-relapsing multiple sclerosis, though some patients had no subtype annotation. A subset of samples was prepared in parallel using single-end sample barcoding, then pooled and co-amplified after Illumina adapter ligation. Patient repertoires were compared against 11 previously published healthy control repertoires from donors aged roughly 6 to 28 years.

Points the paper makes about the study in general: Direct clustering with F measure revealed strong co-clustering of samples prepared in the same batch, which led to a batch-effect correction. Significantly lower normalized Chao1 diversity was found in multiple sclerosis patients than in controls, suggesting substantial peripheral T-cell clonal expansion. The control group was slightly older than the multiple sclerosis patient group. A handful of TRBV segments, including TRBV5-6, TRBV5-1 and TRBV20-1, were significantly more frequent in patients than controls.

To demonstrate the VDJtools post-analysis software, the study profiled TCR beta repertoires from the peripheral blood of about a dozen young patients with multiple sclerosis. The multiple sclerosis patients were children and adolescents ranging in age from roughly 6 to 16 years. Of note for this clonotype: Its antigen target is currently unknown. Base qualities are not provided; no much larger clone lies one nucleotide away.

Libraries were built with PCR. For sequencing, an Illumina HiSeq 2500 was employed. To reduce PCR and sequencing biases, unique molecular identifiers were incorporated into the TCR beta cDNA libraries. Every 1 to 10 million input T cells yielded approximately 500,000 cDNA molecules, meaning each molecule approximated one T cell. The patient libraries were prepared and sequenced using the same protocol as the earlier healthy control dataset. Within a given batch, samples were prepared together, multiplexed and sequenced on the same HiSeq lane. In the source study's methods: Raw barcoded reads were processed with MIGEC, and single-read molecular identifier groups were discarded before consensus assembly and CDR3 extraction. Clonotype tables were post-analysed with VDJtools, normalizing diversity by down-sampling all datasets to the smallest sample size. To correct batch-related cross-sample contamination, repertoire overlap clustering matched CDR3 amino acid sequences but not nucleotide sequences. TCRdb reanalyzed the raw reads on its own, using fastp at Q25 for trimming and MiXCR for clone calling, and kept in-frame beta chains. Identical CDR3 protein sequences are pooled into one entry, listed with their most common genes and DNA. These V and J calls rely on TCRdb rather than the paper's analysis. Here the sample has about 430,000 distinct CDR3 sequences; 35% to 45% occur a single time. In total, the top ten clones hold less than 8% of the sample.

The CDR3, from cysteine to phenylalanine, totals 14 residues. Just CDR3 DNA is preserved here, 42 bases in frame from base 1. The germline V gene sets CDR1 to SGHRS and CDR2 to YFSETQ. A distance of 13 bases separates the germline ends of V and J, which lose 3 bases and 4 bases respectively. This receptor was obtained from a girl aged 2 to 10 with multiple sclerosis. Here the chain combines TRBV5-1 and TRBJ2-5; too little of a D gene remains to name it. Sequencing used blood. The nucleotides are TGCGCCAGCAGCTCCCGGGCTGGACGAGAGACCCAGTACTTC. Its protein product is CASSSRAGRETQYF.